These 18 T cell receptor beta chains originate from one sample sequenced in a study of beta chain features in type 1 diabetes. Since all of the isolated RNA was reverse transcribed, expressed TCRB transcripts were what got sequenced. The assay was immunoSEQ multiplex PCR, and TCRdb's table has in-frame clones only and misses some. The table records 250,000 or so clones, 25% to 35% of them present only once. The material sequenced was central memory CD4+ T cells from blood. The receptors were sampled from a man aged 30-40 years in good health.

Written as DNA, the CDR3 is TGTGCCATCAGTGAGTCGGGGAGGGAGGCTGAAGCTTTCTTT. Translating gives CAISESGREAEAFF. The chain carries TRBV10-3 and TRBJ1-1; D unclear. Trimming removed 0 bases from V and 6 bases from J, with 11 bases in between. From germline, CDR1 is ENHRY and CDR2 SYGVKD. This CDR3 region has 14 residues.

The genes are TRBV5-5 and TRBJ2-6; D is ambiguous. The CDR3 loop spans 15 amino acids. Trimming took off 4 bases at V and 0 bases at J, with 8 bases between the two ends. The germline V gene encodes CDR1 SGHKS and CDR2 YYEKEE (reference sequence). For the CDR3, the DNA is TGTGCCAGCAGCGTGGCCCTCTCTGGGGCCAACGTCCTGACTTTC. It codes for CASSVALSGANVLTF.

This clone was detected only a few times. This sequence joins TRBV4-3 and TRBJ2-4; the D gene is possibly TRBD1 (6 bases). The CDR3 spans 17 residues. Germline-derived CDR1 and CDR2 are LGHNA and YSLEER. Trimming stripped 2 bases from V and 1 base from J, with 15 bases between. CDR3 in DNA: TGCGCCAGCAGCCAACTCCTTTCAGGGGAGGCCAAAAACATTCAGTACTTC. Translating gives CASSQLLSGEAKNIQYF.

The chain uses TRBV7-2 and TRBJ2-3, with 11 nucleotides matching TRBD2. Germline CDR1 is SGHTA and CDR2 is FQGNSA. With 5 bases clipped from V and 3 bases from J, the junction kept 10 bases outside the gene matches. This CDR3 has 17 amino acids. The CDR3 reads CASSRQTSGVATDTQYF. CDR3 DNA: TGTGCCAGCAGCCGTCAGACTAGCGGGGTAGCGACAGATACGCAGTATTTT.

With regard to this clone: The same CDR3 also results from other DNA sequences found in this sample. The chain has TRBV5-1 and TRBJ2-5; no definite D call. Germline V gene lookup returns CDR1 SGHRS and CDR2 YFSETQ. CDR3 length: 13 residues. Trimming pared 4 bases from V and 3 bases from J, leaving 10 bases between. CDR3: CASSPGPEETQYF. The CDR3 coding sequence is TGCGCCAGCAGCCCAGGACCCGAAGAGACCCAGTACTTC. Based on the CDR3 plus reference TRBV5-1 and TRBJ2-5, the full variable domain is KAGVTQTPRYLIKTRGQQVTLSCSPISGHRSVSWYQQTPGQGLQFLFEYFSETQRNKGNFPGRFSGRQFSNSRSEMNVSTLELGDSALYLCASSPGPEETQYFGPGTRLLVL.

The rearrangement links TRBV25-1 to TRBJ2-1; D is possibly TRBD2 (6 bases). The germline gives CDR1 MGHDK, CDR2 SYGVNS. This CDR3 has 16 amino acids. V was pared by 1 base and J by 4 bases, with 14 bases between. This chain's CDR3 is CASSESGSRRYNEQFF. The CDR3 DNA follows: TGTGCCAGCAGTGAATCCGGGAGCCGTCGGTACAATGAGCAGTTCTTC. The whole variable domain, filled in from reference TRBV25-1 and TRBJ2-1, reads EADIYQTPRYLVIGTGKKITLECSQTMGHDKMYWYQQDPGMELHLIHYSYGVNSTEKGDLSSESTVSRIRTEHFPLTLESARPSHTSQYLCASSESGSRRYNEQFFGPGTRLTVL.

This clone came up a few times. The rearrangement uses TRBV7-9 and TRBJ2-1; D may correspond to TRBD1 or TRBD2 (5 bases each). This CDR3 spans 14 amino acids. Between the trimmed V and J ends, which lost 5 bases and 0 bases, there was a span of 8 bases. In germline, CDR1 is SEHNR, CDR2 FQNEAQ (reference sequence). The DNA for the CDR3 is TGTGCCAGCAGCCCCGGGGCCTCCTACAATGAGCAGTTCTTC. This sequence encodes CASSPGASYNEQFF.

V usage is TRBV7-9 and J usage is TRBJ2-2, with 11 bases identical to TRBD2. This CDR3 has 17 residues. In germline, CDR1 is SEHNR, CDR2 FQNEAQ (reference sequence). V lost 5 bases and J lost 3; bases outside the gene matches: 8. The CDR3 loop reads CASSTLLAGGYTGELFF. In DNA form, the CDR3 reads TGTGCCAGCAGCACACTCCTAGCGGGGGGTTACACCGGGGAGCTGTTTTTT. Drawing the rest from reference TRBV7-9 and TRBJ2-2, the complete variable domain is DTGVSQNPRHKITKRGQNVTFRCDPISEHNRLYWYRQTLGQGPEFLTYFQNEAQLEKSRLLSDRFSAERPKGSFSTLEIQRTEQGDSAMYLCASSTLLAGGYTGELFFGEGSRLTVL.

This clone was counted only a few times. This sequence joins TRBV29-1 and TRBJ2-1; 7 bases agree with TRBD2. This CDR3 contains 12 residues. Trimming removed 7 bases from V and 6 bases from J; junction bases left unmatched: 6. Germline V gene sequence: CDR1 SQVTM, CDR2 ANQGSEA. The CDR3 spells CSGDRLANEQFF. CDR3 in DNA: TGCAGCGGTGACAGACTAGCCAATGAGCAGTTCTTC.

The rearrangement links TRBV5-4 to TRBJ2-1; the D gene could be TRBD1 or TRBD2 (5 bases each). CDR1 SGHNT and CDR2 YYREEE come from the germline V gene (reference sequence). The CDR3 is made up of 15 amino acids. V was trimmed by 5 bases and J by 0 bases, leaving 12 bases between them. CDR3 DNA: TGTGCCAGCAGGTCCGGGGCGAGCTCCTACAATGAGCAGTTCTTC. Protein: CASRSGASSYNEQFF.

This clone showed up just a few times. V and J are TRBV15 and TRBJ2-7; D not resolved. Per germline, CDR1 LNHNV and CDR2 YYDKDF (reference sequence). The CDR3 sequence is 13 residues long. V shed 0 bases and J shed 3 bases, with 6 bases lying between them. The CDR3 DNA sequence: TGTGCCACCAGCAGAGATCTTAACTACGAGCAGTACTTC. Protein: CATSRDLNYEQYF.

This clone showed up many times. V usage is TRBV11-2 and J usage is TRBJ2-1; possibly TRBD2 for D (5 bases). The germline V gene encodes CDR1 SGHAT and CDR2 FQNNGV. Trimming left V 0 bases short and J 9 bases short, with 15 bases between. The CDR3 consists of 15 residues. The CDR3 sequence is CASSLDAGRLSEQFF. CDR3 in DNA: TGTGCCAGCAGCTTAGATGCGGGTAGACTCAGTGAGCAGTTCTTC.

This clone was detected only a few times. The CDR3 region is CASSAGLDTDTQYF. CDR3 sequence (DNA): TGTGCCAGCAGTGCGGGACTAGACACAGATACGCAGTATTTT. The V gene is TRBV6-4, the J gene TRBJ2-3, with 8 bases fitting TRBD2. The junction had 2 bases not matched to a gene; V was cut back by 4 bases and J by 2 bases. Germline assignment: CDR1 MRHNA and CDR2 SNTAGT. CDR3 length: 14 residues.

This rearrangement joins TRBV5-4 to TRBJ2-7; TRBD1 aligns across 10 bases. The CDR3 spans 14 residues. V was pared by 2 bases and J by 4 bases, with 3 bases of the junction left unmatched. In germline, CDR1 is SGHNT, CDR2 YYREEE (reference sequence). Written as DNA, the CDR3 is TGTGCCAGCAGCTTAGACAGGGGGCAGTACGAGCAGTACTTC. It specifies CASSLDRGQYEQYF.

V gene TRBV4-1 combines with J gene TRBJ1-1; TRBD1 might be the D (5 bases). The CDR3 extends over 14 amino acids. The V end lost 4 bases, the J end lost 4 bases, and 13 bases lay between the germline ends. CDR1 and CDR2 (germline): MGHRA, YSYEKL. In DNA form, the CDR3 reads TGCGCCAGCAGCCCAGGCGCGACAGTCACTGAAGCTTTCTTT. This translates into CASSPGATVTEAFF.

This clone was detected a few times. This rearrangement joins TRBV7-2 to TRBJ2-3; 9 bases agree with TRBD1. The CDR3 covers 15 residues. Germline values: CDR1 SGHTA, CDR2 FQGNSA. V gave up 5 bases and J gave up 0 bases; unmatched junction bases: 3. CDR3 in amino acids: CASSRTGVSTDTQYF. CDR3 coding DNA: TGTGCCAGCAGCCGGACAGGGGTGAGCACAGATACGCAGTATTTT. Full variable domain (missing parts from reference TRBV7-2 and TRBJ2-3): GAGVSQSPSNKVTEKGKDVELRCDPISGHTALYWYRQSLGQGLEFLIYFQGNSAPDKSGLPSDRFSAERTGGSVSTLTIQRTQQEDSAVYLCASSRTGVSTDTQYFGPGTRLTVL.

The V gene is TRBV6-1, the J gene TRBJ2-3; D remains unclear. V lost 6 bases and J lost 6, with 13 bases in between. CDR1 MNHNS and CDR2 SASEGT come from the germline V gene. The length of the CDR3 is 13 residues. The CDR3 nucleotides read TGTGCCAGCAGAAAAGGTGGCGGTGATACGCAGTATTTT. Its protein product is CASRKGGGDTQYF.

This rearrangement joins TRBV7-8 to TRBJ2-1; 7 bases fit TRBD2. Trimming removed 5 bases from V and 8 bases from J; junction bases left unmatched: 9. CDR3 length: 14 amino acids. From germline, CDR1 is SGHVS and CDR2 FQNEAQ. The CDR3 region has the DNA TGTGCCAGCAGCCGCGGGGGTGGACAATATGAGCAGTTCTTC. The encoded protein is CASSRGGGQYEQFF. The variable domain in full, completed from reference TRBV7-8 and TRBJ2-1, reads GAGVSQSPRYKVAKRGQDVALRCDPISGHVSLFWYQQALGQGPEFLTYFQNEAQLDKSGLPSDRFFAERPEGSVSTLKIQRTQQEDSAVYLCASSRGGGQYEQFFGPGTRLTVL.